The text below deals with one TCR beta chain. Its antigen is not identified. Time point specified: week 47, end of study. The vaccine gave 300 ug of a 20-mer mutant IDH1 peptide subcutaneously per dose. New IDH1-mutant, ATRX-lost WHO grade 3 or 4 astrocytomas occurred in donors. This entry comes from a study of a mutant IDH1 vaccine in newly diagnosed glioma. The overall study: Patients began vaccination 4-6 weeks after radiotherapy alone, or with temozolomide cycles. Before enrollment, patients got radiotherapy alone, temozolomide alone, or mostly the combination. Visits V12 and V13 fell at weeks 35 and 47, respectively.

The repertoire was sequenced with immunoSEQ multiplex PCR; TCRdb's copy has only in-frame clones and lacks some. This sample has more than 30,000 clones; approximately 89% occur once, and the top ten carry about 2.3%. The origin of this receptor is a man aged 35 to 55 with glioma. The material sequenced was PBMCs, taken from a glioma patient whose treatment included an IDH1 peptide vaccine.

CDR3 coding DNA: TGCGCCAGCAGTGAGTCGAATCCAGGGGAGCTGTTTTTT. Encoded protein: CASSESNPGELFF. The chain uses TRBV10-1 and TRBJ2-2; D remains unclear. CDR3 length: 13 amino acids. Per the germline V gene, CDR1 is WNHNN and CDR2 is SYGVQD (reference sequence). The V gene lost 0 bases and the J gene lost 8 bases, with 7 bases spanning the gap.